This T cell receptor beta chain is from a study of blood T cells in healthy people across ages. Primed by a sample-barcoded 5' primer and a J-beta primer mix, a second PCR proceeded for about 7 to 11 cycles. TCRdb re-analysed the 5' RACE reads in MiXCR, keeping a single row per CDR3 protein. The data show some 800,000 distinct CDR3 sequences, with around two fifths seen just once and about a fifth held by the top ten. Study-level points and caveats: Observed TCR beta diversity showed a strong correlation with the percentage of naive T cells as measured by flow cytometry. Unsorted PBMCs blocked a conclusive comparison of naive and antigen-experienced cells.

The germline gives CDR1 LNHDA, CDR2 SQIVND (reference sequence). This CDR3 comprises 16 residues. Trimming at V came to 7 bases and at J to 4 bases, leaving 11 bases not matched to a gene. This clonotype was seen more than once but under ten times. What it binds is unknown. This TCR was sampled from a man in his 60s in good health. The sequenced material came from blood. The rearrangement joins TRBV19 to TRBJ2-3; 10 bases are shared with TRBD2. DNA of the CDR3: TGTGCCAGTACCGAGGGTAGCGGGGGGTTCCCAGATACGCAGTATTTT. This gives the protein CASTEGSGGFPDTQYF. The whole variable domain, filled in from reference TRBV19 and TRBJ2-3, reads DGGITQSPKYLFRKEGQNVTLSCEQNLNHDAMYWYRQDPGQGLRLIYYSQIVNDFQKGDIAEGYSVSREKKESFPLTVTSAQKNPTAFYLCASTEGSGGFPDTQYFGPGTRLTVL.